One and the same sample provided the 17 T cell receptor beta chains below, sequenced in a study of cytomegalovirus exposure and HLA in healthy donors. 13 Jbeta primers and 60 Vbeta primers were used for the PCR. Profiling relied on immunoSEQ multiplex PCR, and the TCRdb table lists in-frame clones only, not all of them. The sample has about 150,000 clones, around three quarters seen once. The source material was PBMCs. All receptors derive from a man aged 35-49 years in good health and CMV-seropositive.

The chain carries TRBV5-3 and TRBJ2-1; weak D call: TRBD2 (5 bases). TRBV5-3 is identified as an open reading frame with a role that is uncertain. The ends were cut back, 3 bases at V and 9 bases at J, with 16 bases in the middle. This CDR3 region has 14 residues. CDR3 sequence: CARSYLLVEVEQFF. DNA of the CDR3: TGTGCCAGAAGCTATCTACTAGTAGAGGTTGAGCAGTTCTTC.

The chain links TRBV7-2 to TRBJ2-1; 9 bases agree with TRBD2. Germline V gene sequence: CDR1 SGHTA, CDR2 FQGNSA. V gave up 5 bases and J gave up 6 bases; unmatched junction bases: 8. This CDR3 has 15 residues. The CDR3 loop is CASSQTSGDPNEQFF. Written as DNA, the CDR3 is TGTGCCAGCAGCCAGACTAGCGGAGACCCCAATGAGCAGTTCTTC.

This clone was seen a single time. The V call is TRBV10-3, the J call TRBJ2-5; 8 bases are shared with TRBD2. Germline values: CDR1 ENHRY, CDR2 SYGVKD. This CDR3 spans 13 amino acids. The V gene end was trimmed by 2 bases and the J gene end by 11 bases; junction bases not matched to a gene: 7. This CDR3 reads CAISEGLAGGQYF. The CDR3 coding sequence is TGTGCCATCAGTGAGGGACTAGCCGGTGGGCAGTACTTC.

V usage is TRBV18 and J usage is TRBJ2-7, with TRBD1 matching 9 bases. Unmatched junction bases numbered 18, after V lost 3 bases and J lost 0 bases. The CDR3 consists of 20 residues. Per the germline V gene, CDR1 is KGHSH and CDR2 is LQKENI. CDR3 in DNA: TGTGCCAGCTCACCGCACCGGAGCGGACAGGGGTATCTTTTCTCCTACGAGCAGTACTTC. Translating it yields CASSPHRSGQGYLFSYEQYF.

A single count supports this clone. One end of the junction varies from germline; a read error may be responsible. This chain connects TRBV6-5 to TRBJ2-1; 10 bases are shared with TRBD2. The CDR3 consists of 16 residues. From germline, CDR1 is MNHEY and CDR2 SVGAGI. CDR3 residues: CASNYATSGNWNEQFF. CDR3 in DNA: TGTGCCAGCAATTACGCAACTAGCGGGAATTGGAATGAGCAGTTCTTC.

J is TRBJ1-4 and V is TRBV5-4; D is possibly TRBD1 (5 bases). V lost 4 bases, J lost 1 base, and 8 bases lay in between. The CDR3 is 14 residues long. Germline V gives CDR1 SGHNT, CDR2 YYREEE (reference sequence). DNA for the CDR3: TGTGCCAGCAGCCCACAGGAAACTAATGAAAAACTGTTTTTT. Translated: CASSPQETNEKLFF.

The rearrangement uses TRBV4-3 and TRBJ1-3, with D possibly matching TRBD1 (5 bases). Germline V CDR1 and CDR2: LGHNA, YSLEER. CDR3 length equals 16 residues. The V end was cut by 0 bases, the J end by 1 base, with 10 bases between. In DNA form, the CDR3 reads TGCGCCAGCAGCCAAGATAGGGGATCGTCTGGAAACACCATATATTTT. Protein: CASSQDRGSSGNTIYF.

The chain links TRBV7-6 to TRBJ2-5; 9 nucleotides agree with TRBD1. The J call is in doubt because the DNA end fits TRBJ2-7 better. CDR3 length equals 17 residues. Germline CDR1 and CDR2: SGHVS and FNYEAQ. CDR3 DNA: TGTGCCAGCAGCACGAGCTTCGACAGGGGGGGGACCTACGAGCAGTACTTC. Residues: CASSTSFDRGGTYEQYF.

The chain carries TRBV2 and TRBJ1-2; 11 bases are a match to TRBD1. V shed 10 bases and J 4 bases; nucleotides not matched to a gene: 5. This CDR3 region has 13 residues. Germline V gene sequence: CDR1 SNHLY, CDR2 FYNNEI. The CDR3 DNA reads TGTGCCACCCCGGGACAGGGGGGCTATGGCTACACCTTC. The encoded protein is CATPGQGGYGYTF. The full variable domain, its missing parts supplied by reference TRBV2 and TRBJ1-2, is EPEVTQTPSHQVTQMGQEVILRCVPISNHLYFYWYRQILGQKVEFLVSFYNNEISEKSEIFDDQFSVERPDGSNFTLKIRSTKLEDSAMYFCATPGQGGYGYTFGSGTRLTVV.

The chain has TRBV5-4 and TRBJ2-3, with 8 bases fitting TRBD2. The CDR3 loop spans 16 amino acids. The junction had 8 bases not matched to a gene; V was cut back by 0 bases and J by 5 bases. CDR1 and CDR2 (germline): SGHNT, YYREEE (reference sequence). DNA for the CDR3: TGTGCCAGCAGCTTGGGCGGAGCGGGAGTAAGAGATACGCAGTATTTT. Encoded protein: CASSLGGAGVRDTQYF.

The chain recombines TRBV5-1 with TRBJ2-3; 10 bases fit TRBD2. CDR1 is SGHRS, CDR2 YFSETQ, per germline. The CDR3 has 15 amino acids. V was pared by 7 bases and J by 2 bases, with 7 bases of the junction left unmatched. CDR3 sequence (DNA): TGCGCCAGCGGACTAGCGGCTTCCGTCACAGATACGCAGTATTTT. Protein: CASGLAASVTDTQYF.

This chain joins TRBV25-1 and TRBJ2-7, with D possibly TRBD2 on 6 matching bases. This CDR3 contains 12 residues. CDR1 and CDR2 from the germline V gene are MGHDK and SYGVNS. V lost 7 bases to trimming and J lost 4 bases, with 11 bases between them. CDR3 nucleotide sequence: TGTGCCAGCACCGCAGCGGGTTACGAGCAGTACTTC. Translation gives CASTAAGYEQYF.

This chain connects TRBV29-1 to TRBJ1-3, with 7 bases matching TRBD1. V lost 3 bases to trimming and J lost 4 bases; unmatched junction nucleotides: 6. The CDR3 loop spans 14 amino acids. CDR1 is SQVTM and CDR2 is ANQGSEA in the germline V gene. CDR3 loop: CSVDPGTAGNTIYF. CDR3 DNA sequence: TGCAGCGTTGATCCCGGGACAGCCGGAAACACCATATATTTT.

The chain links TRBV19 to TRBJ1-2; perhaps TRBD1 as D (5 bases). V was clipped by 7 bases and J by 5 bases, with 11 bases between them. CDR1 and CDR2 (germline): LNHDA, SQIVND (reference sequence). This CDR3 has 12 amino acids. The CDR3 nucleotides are TGTGCCAGTACCCCCCGGGGGTATGGCTACACCTTC. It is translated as CASTPRGYGYTF.

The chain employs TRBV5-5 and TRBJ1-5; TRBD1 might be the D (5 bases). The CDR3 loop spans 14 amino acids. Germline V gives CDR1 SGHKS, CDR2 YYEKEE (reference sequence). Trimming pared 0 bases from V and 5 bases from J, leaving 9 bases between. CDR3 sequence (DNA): TGTGCCAGCAGCTTGGCAGGGTCGGATCAGCCCCAGCATTTT. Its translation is CASSLAGSDQPQHF.

CDR3 sequence: CASSSPGLRTGANVLTF. DNA for the CDR3: TGTGCCAGCAGCTCCCCGGGACTCCGCACTGGGGCCAACGTCCTGACTTTC. The V and J genes are TRBV7-3 and TRBJ2-6, with D perhaps TRBD2 (6 bases). Germline values: CDR1 SGHTA, CDR2 FQGTGA. Trimming left V 4 bases short and J 2 bases short, with 15 bases between. The CDR3 runs 17 residues.

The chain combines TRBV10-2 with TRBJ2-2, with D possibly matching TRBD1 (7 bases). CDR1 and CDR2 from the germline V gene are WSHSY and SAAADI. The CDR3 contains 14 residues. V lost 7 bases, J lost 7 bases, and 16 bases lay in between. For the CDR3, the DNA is TGCGCCAGCACAACAGGGACAGCGGGCGGGGAGCTGTTTTTT. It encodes CASTTGTAGGELFF.